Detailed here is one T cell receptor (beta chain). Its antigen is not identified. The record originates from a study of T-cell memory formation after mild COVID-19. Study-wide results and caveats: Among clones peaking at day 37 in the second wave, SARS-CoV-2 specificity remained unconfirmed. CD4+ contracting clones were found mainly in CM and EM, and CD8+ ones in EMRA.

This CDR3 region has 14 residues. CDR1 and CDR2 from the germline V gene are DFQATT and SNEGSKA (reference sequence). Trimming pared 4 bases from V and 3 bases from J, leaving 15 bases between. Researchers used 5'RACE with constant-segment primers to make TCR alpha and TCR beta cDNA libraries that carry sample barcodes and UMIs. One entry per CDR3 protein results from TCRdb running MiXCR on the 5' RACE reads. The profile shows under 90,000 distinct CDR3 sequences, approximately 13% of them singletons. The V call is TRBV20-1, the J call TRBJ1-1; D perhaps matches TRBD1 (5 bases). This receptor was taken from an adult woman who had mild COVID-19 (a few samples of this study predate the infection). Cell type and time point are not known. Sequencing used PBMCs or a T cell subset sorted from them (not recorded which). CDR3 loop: CSAKQMGVDTEAFF. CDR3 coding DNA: TGCAGTGCTAAACAGATGGGGGTGGACACTGAAGCTTTCTTT.